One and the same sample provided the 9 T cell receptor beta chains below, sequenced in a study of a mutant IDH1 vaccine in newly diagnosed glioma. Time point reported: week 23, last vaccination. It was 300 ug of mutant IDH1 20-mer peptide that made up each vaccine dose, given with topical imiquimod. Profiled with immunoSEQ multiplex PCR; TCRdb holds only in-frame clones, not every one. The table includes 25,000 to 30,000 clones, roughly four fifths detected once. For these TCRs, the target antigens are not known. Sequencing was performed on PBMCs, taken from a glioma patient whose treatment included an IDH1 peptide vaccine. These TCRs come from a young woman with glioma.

This CDR3 reads CASSHREETQYF. In DNA form, the CDR3 reads TGTGCCAGCTCACACAGGGAAGAGACCCAGTACTTC. The rearrangement joins TRBV18 to TRBJ2-5, with a tentative D call TRBD1 (6 bases). The CDR3 has 12 residues. V gave up 4 bases and J gave up 3 bases, with 6 bases separating them. Germline CDR1 is KGHSH and CDR2 is LQKENI.

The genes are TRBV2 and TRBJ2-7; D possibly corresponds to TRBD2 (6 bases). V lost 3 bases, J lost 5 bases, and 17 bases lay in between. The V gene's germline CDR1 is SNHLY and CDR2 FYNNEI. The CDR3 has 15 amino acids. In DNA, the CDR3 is TGTGCCAGCAGTGACAGTCGGGACTCTGTCCACGAGCAGTACTTC. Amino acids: CASSDSRDSVHEQYF. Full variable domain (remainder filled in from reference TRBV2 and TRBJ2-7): EPEVTQTPSHQVTQMGQEVILRCVPISNHLYFYWYRQILGQKVEFLVSFYNNEISEKSEIFDDQFSVERPDGSNFTLKIRSTKLEDSAMYFCASSDSRDSVHEQYFGPGTRLTVT.

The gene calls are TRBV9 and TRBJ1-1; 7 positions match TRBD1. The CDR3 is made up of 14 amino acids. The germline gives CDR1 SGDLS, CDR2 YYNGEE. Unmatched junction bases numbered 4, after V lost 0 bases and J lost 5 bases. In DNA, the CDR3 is TGTGCCAGCAGCGTAGAAGCAGGGGGGACTGAAGCTTTCTTT. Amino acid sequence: CASSVEAGGTEAFF. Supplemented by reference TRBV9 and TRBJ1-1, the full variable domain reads DSGVTQTPKHLITATGQRVTLRCSPRSGDLSVYWYQQSLDQGLQFLIQYYNGEERAKGNILERFSAQQFPDLHSELNLSSLELGDSALYFCASSVEAGGTEAFFGQGTRLTVV.

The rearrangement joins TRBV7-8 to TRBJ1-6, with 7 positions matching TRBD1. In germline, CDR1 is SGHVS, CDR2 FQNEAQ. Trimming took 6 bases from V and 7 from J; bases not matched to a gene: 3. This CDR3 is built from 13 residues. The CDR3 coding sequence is TGTGCCAGCAGACAGGGGACCAATTCACCCCTCCACTTT. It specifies CASRQGTNSPLHF.

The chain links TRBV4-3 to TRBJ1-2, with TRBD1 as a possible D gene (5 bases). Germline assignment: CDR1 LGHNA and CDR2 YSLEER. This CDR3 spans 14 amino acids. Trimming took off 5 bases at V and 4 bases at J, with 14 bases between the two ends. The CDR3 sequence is CASSGGGKGYGYTF. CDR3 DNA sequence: TGCGCCAGCAGCGGGGGGGGGAAGGGCTATGGCTACACCTTC.

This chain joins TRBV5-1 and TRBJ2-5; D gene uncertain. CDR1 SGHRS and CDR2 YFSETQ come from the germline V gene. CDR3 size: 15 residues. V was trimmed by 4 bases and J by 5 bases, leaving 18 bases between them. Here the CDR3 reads CASSLYDPAGETQYF. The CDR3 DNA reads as TGCGCCAGCAGCCTTTATGACCCGGCTGGGGAGACCCAGTACTTC.

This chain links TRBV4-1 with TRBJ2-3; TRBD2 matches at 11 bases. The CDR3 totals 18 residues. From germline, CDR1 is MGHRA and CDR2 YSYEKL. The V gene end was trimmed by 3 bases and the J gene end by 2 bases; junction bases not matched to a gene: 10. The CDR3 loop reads CASSHANVAGGSTDTQYF. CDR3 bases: TGCGCCAGCAGCCATGCTAACGTAGCGGGGGGGTCCACAGATACGCAGTATTTT.

The CDR3 spells CASSQDRGRNTEAFF. In nucleotides, the CDR3 is TGTGCCAGCAGCCAGGACAGGGGGCGAAACACTGAAGCTTTCTTT. V and J are TRBV4-2 and TRBJ1-1, with 11 bases matching TRBD1. Germline loops: CDR1 LGHNA, CDR2 YNFKEQ. The CDR3 spans 15 residues. J gave up 2 bases and V 3 bases, and 2 bases lay outside the gene matches.

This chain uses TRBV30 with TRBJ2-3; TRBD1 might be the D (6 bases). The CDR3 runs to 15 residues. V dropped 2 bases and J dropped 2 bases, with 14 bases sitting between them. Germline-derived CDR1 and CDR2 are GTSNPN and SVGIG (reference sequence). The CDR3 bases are TGTGCCTGGAGTACTGGGGGCCCCCTCACAGATACGCAGTATTTT. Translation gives CAWSTGGPLTDTQYF.